This record looks at one T cell receptor beta chain sequence and its context. Its specificity is not known. PCR was performed using 60 Vbeta and 13 Jbeta primers. Method: immunoSEQ multiplex PCR; TCRdb's copy keeps in-frame clones and lacks some. The table includes 250,000 to 350,000 clones, 75% to 90% detected once. This sample was included in a study of cytomegalovirus exposure and HLA in healthy donors. There are 11 residues in the CDR3. CDR1 is DFQATT, CDR2 SNEGSKA, per germline (reference sequence). V lost 3 bases and J lost 4, with 5 bases in between. Findings and limits, study-wide: 87-base-pair reads could not separate some V segments, including TRBV6-2 and TRBV6-3. Sequencing likely produced, as an artifact, a cluster of highly shared sequence variants.

The chain recombines TRBV20-1 with TRBJ2-3; D unresolved. The sample comprised PBMCs. This clonotype was sampled from a girl aged 2 to 9 in good health and CMV-seronegative. The CDR3 is CSASSPDTQYF. The DNA of the CDR3 is TGCAGTGCTAGTTCTCCAGATACGCAGTATTTT.